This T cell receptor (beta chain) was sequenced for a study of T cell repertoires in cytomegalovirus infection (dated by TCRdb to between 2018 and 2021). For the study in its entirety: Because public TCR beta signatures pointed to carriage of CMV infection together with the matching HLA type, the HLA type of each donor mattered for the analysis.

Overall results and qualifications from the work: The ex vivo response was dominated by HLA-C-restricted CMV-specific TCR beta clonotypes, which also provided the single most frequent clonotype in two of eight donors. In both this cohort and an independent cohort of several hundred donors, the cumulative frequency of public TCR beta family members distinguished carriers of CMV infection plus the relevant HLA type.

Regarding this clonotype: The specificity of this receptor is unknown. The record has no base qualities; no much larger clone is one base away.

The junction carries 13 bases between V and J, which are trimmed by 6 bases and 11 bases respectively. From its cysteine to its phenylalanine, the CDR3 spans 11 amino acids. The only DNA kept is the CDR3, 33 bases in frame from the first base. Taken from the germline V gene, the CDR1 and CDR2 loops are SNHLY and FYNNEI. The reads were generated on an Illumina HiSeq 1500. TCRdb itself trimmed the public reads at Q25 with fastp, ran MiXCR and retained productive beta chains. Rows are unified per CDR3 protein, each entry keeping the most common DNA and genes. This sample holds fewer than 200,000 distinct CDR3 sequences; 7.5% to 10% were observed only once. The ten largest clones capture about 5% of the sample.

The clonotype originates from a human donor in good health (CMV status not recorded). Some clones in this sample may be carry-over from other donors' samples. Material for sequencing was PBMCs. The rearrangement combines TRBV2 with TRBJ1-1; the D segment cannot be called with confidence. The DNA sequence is TGTGCCAGCAGGCAAGAGGTGGGGGCTTTCTTT. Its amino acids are CASRQEVGAFF.